The 16 T cell receptor beta chains reported below all come from one sample, sequenced in a study of blood T cell repertoires in COVID-19. The data were produced by immunoSEQ multiplex PCR, yet TCRdb's version contains in-frame clones alone and is incomplete. The sample yields roughly 460,000 clones, over 85% seen once. The sample consisted of peripheral blood. The origin of the receptors is a man younger than 35 with COVID-19, enrolled during active disease.

The V gene is TRBV3-1 (or the pseudogene TRBV3-2), the J gene TRBJ1-1; D unresolved. Germline V gives CDR1 LGHDT, CDR2 YNNKEL (reference sequence). V was pared by 6 bases and J by 3 bases, with 8 bases between. The CDR3 totals 12 residues. The DNA for the CDR3 is TGTGCCAGCAGTTTTTCGGACACTGAAGCTTTCTTT. It codes for CASSFSDTEAFF.

This clone was observed at least ten times. The CDR3 coding sequence is TGTGCCAGCAGCCAATTAAAGCGGGAGGGCCTCGAGCAGTACTTC. Its translation is CASSQLKREGLEQYF. The gene calls are TRBV14 and TRBJ2-7, with TRBD2 matching over 10 bases. The germline CDR1 and CDR2 sequences are SGHDN and FVKESK. The CDR3 consists of 15 residues. The J segment lost 6 bases and the V segment lost 2 bases, leaving 7 bases of the junction unmatched.

The genes are TRBV2 and TRBJ2-7, with 10 bases identical to TRBD1. Germline trimming cut 6 bases from V and 1 base from J; bases unmatched to any gene: 6. From germline, CDR1 is SNHLY and CDR2 FYNNEI. The CDR3 length is 15 residues. CDR3 coding DNA: TGTGCCAGCAGCATGGACAGGGGGTCTTCCTACGAGCAGTACTTC. It codes for CASSMDRGSSYEQYF.

The CDR3 DNA reads TGTGCCAGCAGTCCTCTAGCGGGGGTTAGCACAGATACGCAGTATTTT. It is translated as CASSPLAGVSTDTQYF. The V call is TRBV9, the J call TRBJ2-3; 10 bases are shared with TRBD2. The CDR3 totals 16 residues. Per germline, CDR1 SGDLS and CDR2 YYNGEE. V lost 5 bases, J lost 0 bases, and 6 bases stayed unmatched. Full variable domain (outside the CDR3, taken from reference TRBV9 and TRBJ2-3): DSGVTQTPKHLITATGQRVTLRCSPRSGDLSVYWYQQSLDQGLQFLIQYYNGEERAKGNILERFSAQQFPDLHSELNLSSLELGDSALYFCASSPLAGVSTDTQYFGPGTRLTVL.

This clone was seen a few times. CDR3 sequence (DNA): TGCGCCAGCAGCTCGGACAGGGGAAACACCATATATTTT. It is translated as CASSSDRGNTIYF. The J gene is TRBJ1-3, the V gene TRBV5-1, with 7 bases identical to TRBD1. The V gene end was trimmed by 3 bases and the J gene end by 4 bases; junction bases not matched to a gene: 1. The CDR3 loop spans 13 amino acids. CDR1 is SGHRS and CDR2 is YFSETQ in the germline V gene.

This chain links TRBV11-2 with TRBJ1-4; the match to TRBD1 covers 7 bases. Germline CDR1 and CDR2: SGHAT and FQNNGV. After removal of 3 bases from V and 8 bases from J, the junction contained 6 bases not matched to a gene. This CDR3 spans 14 amino acids. As DNA, the CDR3 is TGTGCCAGCAGCTTCGACAGGGTAGGAGAAAAACTGTTTTTT. This translates into CASSFDRVGEKLFF. Combining the CDR3 with reference TRBV11-2 and TRBJ1-4 gives the whole variable domain EAGVAQSPRYKIIEKRQSVAFWCNPISGHATLYWYQQILGQGPKLLIQFQNNGVVDDSQLPKDRFSAERLKGVDSTLKIQPAKLEDSAVYLCASSFDRVGEKLFFGSGTQLSVL.

The rearrangement uses TRBV5-4 and TRBJ2-7, with D possibly being TRBD2 (6 bases). Trimming cost V 4 bases and J 3 bases, with 20 bases left between them. The CDR3 spans 16 residues. The germline V gene encodes CDR1 SGHNT and CDR2 YYREEE (reference sequence). CDR3 sequence: CASSEALSGRRYEQYF. As DNA, the CDR3 is TGTGCCAGCAGCGAGGCCCTGAGCGGGCGCCGCTACGAGCAGTACTTC.

The V call is TRBV28, the J call TRBJ1-2; D may be TRBD1 (5 bases). The V gene's germline CDR1 is MDHEN and CDR2 SYDVKM. V lost 1 base and J lost 4, with 7 bases in between. The CDR3 is 13 amino acids. CDR3 sequence reads: CASSLLGGYGYTF. CDR3 nucleotides: TGTGCCAGCAGTTTATTGGGGGGCTATGGCTACACCTTC.

The rearrangement joins TRBV5-8 to TRBJ1-4; 10 bases are shared with TRBD1. There are 15 residues in the CDR3. With 4 bases clipped from V and 8 bases from J, the junction kept 8 bases outside the gene matches. Germline V lookup: CDR1 SGHTS, CDR2 YDEGEE. The chain's CDR3 is CASSPWTGGGEKLFF. The CDR3 DNA follows: TGTGCCAGCAGCCCCTGGACAGGGGGAGGAGAAAAACTGTTTTTT.

V is TRBV25-1 and J is TRBJ1-1, with 9 bases matching TRBD1. The CDR3 has 15 amino acids. Germline V gene sequence: CDR1 MGHDK, CDR2 SYGVNS. Unmatched junction bases numbered 5, after V lost 4 bases and J lost 2 bases. CDR3 region: CASSAPGQGNTEAFF. The CDR3 DNA reads TGTGCCAGCAGTGCCCCGGGACAGGGAAACACTGAAGCTTTCTTT.

The chain carries TRBV4-1 and TRBJ2-1; TRBD1 matches 9 bases. Germline CDR1 reads MGHRA; CDR2 reads YSYEKL. The trim removed 4 bases at V and 8 bases at J, leaving 6 bases unmatched. CDR3 length equals 14 residues. CDR3: CASSPRTGADEQFF. CDR3 sequence (DNA): TGCGCCAGCAGCCCCCGGACAGGGGCGGATGAGCAGTTCTTC.

The chain joins TRBV20-1 to TRBJ2-3; 10 bases map to TRBD2. This CDR3 is 14 amino acids long. The trim removed 3 bases at V and 1 base at J, leaving 1 base unmatched. Germline CDR1 DFQATT, CDR2 SNEGSKA (reference sequence). In nucleotides, the CDR3 is TGCAGTGCTAGTACTAGCGGGGGCACAGATACGCAGTATTTT. It translates to CSASTSGGTDTQYF.

The J gene is TRBJ2-7, the V gene TRBV9; D is perhaps TRBD1 (6 bases). The V gene's germline CDR1 is SGDLS and CDR2 YYNGEE. V was cut by 3 bases and J by 1 base, with 14 bases left in between. This CDR3 has 15 amino acids. The CDR3 is CASSASGVPSYEQYF. CDR3 coding DNA: TGTGCCAGCAGCGCCTCAGGGGTCCCTTCCTACGAGCAGTACTTC.

The chain links TRBV18 to TRBJ1-3; unclear D gene. Deletions cut 5 bases from V and 4 bases from J, with 15 bases between. CDR1 is KGHSH and CDR2 is LQKENI in the germline V gene. This CDR3 region has 15 residues. CDR3 sequence: CASSSMRDLGNTIYF. CDR3 nucleotide sequence: TGTGCCAGCTCATCTATGAGGGATTTGGGAAACACCATATATTTT.

CDR3 residues: CSVDRAEETQYF. DNA of the CDR3: TGCAGCGTAGACAGGGCTGAAGAGACCCAGTACTTC. The genes are TRBV29-1 and TRBJ2-5, with TRBD1 identical over 7 bases. The CDR3 has 12 residues. Per germline, CDR1 SQVTM and CDR2 ANQGSEA. V trimming: 6 bases; J trimming: 3 bases; junction bases outside the gene matches: 4.

The chain recombines TRBV19 with TRBJ2-2; the match to TRBD1 covers 7 bases. The CDR3 has 16 residues. The V and J ends lost 7 bases and 5 bases, in that order; junction bases with no gene match: 13. Germline V lookup: CDR1 LNHDA, CDR2 SQIVND (reference sequence). The CDR3 DNA is TGTGCCAGTACCCTCTCCGACAGGGTAAATACCGGGGAGCTGTTTTTT. Translating it yields CASTLSDRVNTGELFF.